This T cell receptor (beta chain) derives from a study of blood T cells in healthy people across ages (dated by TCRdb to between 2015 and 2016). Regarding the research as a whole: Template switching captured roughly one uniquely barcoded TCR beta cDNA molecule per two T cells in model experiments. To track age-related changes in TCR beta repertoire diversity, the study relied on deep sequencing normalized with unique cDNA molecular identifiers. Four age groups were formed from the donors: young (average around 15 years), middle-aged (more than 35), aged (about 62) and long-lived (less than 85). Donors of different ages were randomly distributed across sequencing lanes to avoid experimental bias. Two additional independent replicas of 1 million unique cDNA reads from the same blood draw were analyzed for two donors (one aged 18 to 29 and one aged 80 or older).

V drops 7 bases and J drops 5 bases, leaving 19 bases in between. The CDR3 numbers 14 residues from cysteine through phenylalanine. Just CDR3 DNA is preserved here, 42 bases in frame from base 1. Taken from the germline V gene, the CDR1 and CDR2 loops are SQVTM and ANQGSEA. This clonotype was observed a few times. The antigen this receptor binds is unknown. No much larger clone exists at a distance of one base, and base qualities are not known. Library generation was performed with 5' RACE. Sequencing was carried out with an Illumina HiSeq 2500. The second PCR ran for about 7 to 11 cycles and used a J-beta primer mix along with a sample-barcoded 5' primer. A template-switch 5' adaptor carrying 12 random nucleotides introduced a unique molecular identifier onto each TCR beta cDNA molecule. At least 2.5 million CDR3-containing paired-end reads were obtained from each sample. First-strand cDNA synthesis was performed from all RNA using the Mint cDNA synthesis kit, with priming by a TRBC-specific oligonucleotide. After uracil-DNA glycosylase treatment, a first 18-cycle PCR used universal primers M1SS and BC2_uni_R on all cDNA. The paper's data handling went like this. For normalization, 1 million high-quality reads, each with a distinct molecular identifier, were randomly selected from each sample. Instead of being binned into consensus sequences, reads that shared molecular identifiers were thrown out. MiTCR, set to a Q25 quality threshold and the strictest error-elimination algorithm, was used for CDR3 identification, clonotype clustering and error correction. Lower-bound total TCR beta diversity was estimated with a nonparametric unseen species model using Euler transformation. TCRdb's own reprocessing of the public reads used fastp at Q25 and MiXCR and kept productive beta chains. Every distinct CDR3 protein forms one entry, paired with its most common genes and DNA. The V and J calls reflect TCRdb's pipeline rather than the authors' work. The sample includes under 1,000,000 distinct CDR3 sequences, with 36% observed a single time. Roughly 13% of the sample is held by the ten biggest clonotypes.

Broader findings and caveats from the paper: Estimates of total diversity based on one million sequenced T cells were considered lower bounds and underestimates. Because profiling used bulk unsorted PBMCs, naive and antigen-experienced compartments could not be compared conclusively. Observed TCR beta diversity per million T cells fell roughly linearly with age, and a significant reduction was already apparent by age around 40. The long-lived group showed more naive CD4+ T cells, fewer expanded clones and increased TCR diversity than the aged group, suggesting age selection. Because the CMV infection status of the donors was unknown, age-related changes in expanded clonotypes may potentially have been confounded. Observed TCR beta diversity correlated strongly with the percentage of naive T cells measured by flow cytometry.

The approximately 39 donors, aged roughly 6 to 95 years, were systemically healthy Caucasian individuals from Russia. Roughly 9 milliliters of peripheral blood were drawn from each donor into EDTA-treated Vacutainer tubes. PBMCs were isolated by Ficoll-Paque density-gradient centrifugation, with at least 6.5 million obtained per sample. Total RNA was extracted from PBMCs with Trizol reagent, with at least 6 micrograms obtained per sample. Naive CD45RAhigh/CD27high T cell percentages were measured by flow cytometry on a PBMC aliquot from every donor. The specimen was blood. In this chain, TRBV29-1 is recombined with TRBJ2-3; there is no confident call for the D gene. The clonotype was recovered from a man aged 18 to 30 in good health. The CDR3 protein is CSGKTLNLGDTQYF. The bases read TGCAGCGGTAAAACTCTCAACTTGGGAGATACGCAGTATTTT.